Below, one TCR beta chain is given with its context. The antigen remains unidentified. The data were obtained in a study of Graves' ophthalmopathy and Graves' hyperthyroidism. About the research overall: At the time of initial diagnosis and before any treatment, peripheral blood was collected.

RNA served as the template for amplifying TCR beta CDR3 regions. Second-round multiplex PCR came after first-round RT-PCR with HTBI primers. One entry per CDR3 protein, called by TCRdb with MiXCR from the multiplex PCR reads. The sample carries 400,000 to 450,000 distinct CDR3 sequences, approximately 21% recorded once. Overall study findings and caveats: Most clonotypes expanded in thyroid above 0.001 frequency were present in blood too.

The authors used Ficoll-Paque density gradient centrifugation to separate PBMCs. The input was approximately 10 ml of fresh peripheral blood. V lost 2 bases and J lost 7, with 12 bases in between. This CDR3 is built from 13 residues. The germline gives CDR1 SGHRS, CDR2 YFSETQ. The TCR sequence derives from a woman aged 18-29 years with stable Graves' hyperthyroidism. What was sequenced was peripheral blood. This chain links TRBV5-1 with TRBJ2-5, with D tentatively TRBD2 (5 bases). CDR3 loop: CASSFRGRVTQYF. Here the CDR3 DNA reads TGCGCCAGCAGCTTTCGGGGTCGAGTGACCCAGTACTTC.